The 25 T cell receptor beta chains given below trace back to one sample, sequenced in a study of cytotoxic CD8 clonotypes in ibrutinib-treated CLL. Clones were sequenced by immunoSEQ multiplex PCR, and TCRdb holds only the in-frame ones, with some missing. The sample yields roughly 200,000 clones, 65% to 80% seen once. Specimen: PBMCs, collected after 12 months of ibrutinib treatment. Receptors originate from a human donor with chronic lymphocytic leukemia.

This chain uses TRBV30 with TRBJ1-1; D remains ambiguous. CDR1 is GTSNPN, CDR2 SVGIG, per germline (reference sequence). The CDR3 has 18 residues. Trimming removed 0 bases at V and 0 bases at J, with 20 bases between. The chain's CDR3 is CAWSVKSSPLRLNTEAFF. The CDR3 DNA is TGTGCCTGGAGTGTAAAGTCTAGCCCTTTACGTTTGAACACTGAAGCTTTCTTT.

The genes are TRBV5-1 and TRBJ1-2; D remains ambiguous. V dropped 1 base and J dropped 4 bases, with 17 bases sitting between them. The germline V gene has CDR1 SGHRS and CDR2 YFSETQ. The CDR3 spans 16 residues. The CDR3: CASSLNQETRLYGYTF. Here the CDR3 DNA reads TGCGCCAGCAGCTTGAACCAGGAAACGAGACTCTATGGCTACACCTTC.

In DNA form, the CDR3 reads TGTGCCTGTTGGACCGGGACAGTCAGTACAAGGGTCCAAGGCAATGAGCAGTTCTTC. Its protein product is CACWTGTVSTRVQGNEQFF. The V call is TRBV30, the J call TRBJ2-1, with TRBD1 matching 7 bases. The germline V gene has CDR1 GTSNPN and CDR2 SVGIG (reference sequence). The CDR3 is made up of 19 amino acids. After removal of 6 bases from V and 6 bases from J, the junction contained 26 bases not matched to a gene. The complete variable domain, with remaining parts taken from reference TRBV30 and TRBJ2-1, reads SQTIHQWPATLVQPVGSPLSLECTVEGTSNPNLYWYRQAAGRGLQLLFYSVGIGQISSEVPQNLSASRPQDRQFILSSKKLLLSDSGFYLCACWTGTVSTRVQGNEQFFGPGTRLTVL.

This chain uses TRBV18 with TRBJ2-7; no reliable D call. The CDR3 is made up of 12 amino acids. The germline V gene encodes CDR1 KGHSH and CDR2 LQKENI. The germline V and J ends were trimmed by 3 bases and 6 bases, with 9 bases remaining between them. The chain's CDR3 is CASSPFPGEQYF. Written as DNA, the CDR3 is TGTGCCAGCTCACCTTTTCCGGGCGAGCAGTACTTC.

The chain recombines TRBV5-1 with TRBJ1-1; 7 bases agree with TRBD1. With V trimmed by 5 bases and J by 5 bases, 12 bases remained unmatched. This CDR3 region has 15 residues. Germline CDR1 and CDR2: SGHRS and YFSETQ. CDR3 in DNA: TGCGCCAGCAGTAGTGCGGTACAGGGGAAGACTGAAGCTTTCTTT. This codes for CASSSAVQGKTEAFF. The full variable domain, its missing parts supplied by reference TRBV5-1 and TRBJ1-1, is KAGVTQTPRYLIKTRGQQVTLSCSPISGHRSVSWYQQTPGQGLQFLFEYFSETQRNKGNFPGRFSGRQFSNSRSEMNVSTLELGDSALYLCASSSAVQGKTEAFFGQGTRLTVV.

The chain combines TRBV6-1 with TRBJ1-2; TRBD1 is a possible D gene (5 bases). The length of the CDR3 is 13 residues. Trimming cost V 6 bases and J 4 bases, with 12 bases left between them. Germline assignment: CDR1 MNHNS and CDR2 SASEGT. The CDR3 sequence: CASSRDGGYGYTF. The CDR3 DNA follows: TGTGCCAGCAGCAGGGACGGAGGCTATGGCTACACCTTC.

V is TRBV15 and J is TRBJ2-7, with D perhaps assigned TRBD1 or TRBD2 (5 bases each). This CDR3 spans 15 amino acids. The V end lost 0 bases, the J end lost 3 bases, and 12 bases lay between the germline ends. Germline loops: CDR1 LNHNV, CDR2 YYDKDF (reference sequence). This CDR3 is CATSRDHGTVYEQYF. The DNA for the CDR3 is TGTGCCACCAGCAGAGATCACGGGACCGTCTACGAGCAGTACTTC.

This chain connects TRBV6-1 to TRBJ1-1, with D possibly TRBD1 on 5 matching bases. The V gene's germline CDR1 is MNHNS and CDR2 SASEGT. V lost 1 base and J lost 1, with 7 bases in between. The CDR3 has 14 amino acids. The CDR3 region has the DNA TGTGCCAGCAGTGAAGTGAGGGGGAACACTGAAGCTTTCTTT. Translating gives CASSEVRGNTEAFF.

The genes are TRBV7-8 and TRBJ1-2; maybe TRBD1 (6 bases). Germline CDR1 SGHVS, CDR2 FQNEAQ. This CDR3 spans 16 amino acids. V was pared by 0 bases and J by 8 bases, with 19 bases between. CDR3 sequence reads: CASSLAIGRGTRGYTF. The CDR3 nucleotides read TGTGCCAGCAGCTTAGCTATAGGGCGCGGGACAAGAGGCTACACCTTC.

The V and J genes are TRBV6-5 and TRBJ2-7; no clear D gene. The V gene's germline CDR1 is MNHEY and CDR2 SVGAGI. The V and J ends lost 6 bases and 2 bases respectively, with 8 bases between them. The CDR3 covers 12 residues. The CDR3 coding sequence is TGTGCCAGCAGACGCAAACCCTACGAGCAGTACTTC. Its protein is CASRRKPYEQYF.

The chain couples TRBV12-2 to TRBJ1-5; the D call of TRBD1 is as the table states it, not checked on the DNA. TRBV12-2 is a pseudogene segment. The CDR3 length is 19 residues. DNA for the CDR3: TGTGCAAGTCGCTTAGCGGCCGCCCGACAGAGTTATAGCAATCAGCCCCAGCATTTT. Amino acid sequence: CASRLAAARQSYSNQPQHF.

The J gene is TRBJ2-7, the V gene TRBV6-1; D is uncertain. CDR3 length: 12 residues. Trimming left V 6 bases short and J 6 bases short, with 12 bases between. Germline V lookup: CDR1 MNHNS, CDR2 SASEGT. The CDR3 nucleotides read TGTGCCAGCAGCCCCTCTGGTTCCGAGCAGTACTTC. Encoded protein: CASSPSGSEQYF.

V gene TRBV27 combines with J gene TRBJ2-7; tentative D call: TRBD1 (5 bases). V was trimmed by 5 bases and J by 1 base, leaving 12 bases between them. CDR3 length equals 14 residues. Germline assignment: CDR1 MNHEY and CDR2 SMNVEV (reference sequence). The CDR3 reads CASSPRTRSYEQYF. As DNA, the CDR3 is TGTGCCAGCAGTCCTAGGACAAGATCCTACGAGCAGTACTTC.

This clone occurred a few times. This chain joins TRBV7-6 and TRBJ1-1; TRBD1 aligns across 7 bases. CDR1 and CDR2 from the germline V gene are SGHVS and FNYEAQ. Losses at the gene ends were 7 bases for V and 6 bases for J; bases not matched to a gene: 8. This CDR3 spans 13 amino acids. This chain's CDR3 is CASTLGGGAEAFF. The CDR3 DNA is TGTGCCAGCACTCTAGGGGGCGGGGCTGAAGCTTTCTTT.

This clone was seen a handful of times. The rearrangement uses TRBV7-3 and TRBJ2-1, with 12 bases aligning to TRBD2. The V and J ends lost 4 bases and 5 bases, in that order; junction bases with no gene match: 3. CDR3 length equals 15 residues. In germline, CDR1 is SGHTA, CDR2 FQGTGA. The CDR3 here is CASSSSGRGNNEQFF. DNA of the CDR3: TGTGCCAGCAGCTCTAGCGGGAGGGGCAACAATGAGCAGTTCTTC.

The chain carries TRBV6-5 and TRBJ2-5; 9 nucleotides line up with TRBD1. Per the germline V gene, CDR1 is MNHEY and CDR2 is SVGAGI. CDR3 length: 15 residues. Trimming took 8 bases from V and 5 from J; bases not matched to a gene: 12. The CDR3 DNA sequence: TGTGCCAGCCATAGGGGGACAGGGACAGGGGAGACCCAGTACTTC. Translating it yields CASHRGTGTGETQYF.

Only one count was recorded for this clone. This chain joins TRBV30 and TRBJ1-6; D unresolved. Germline V gene sequence: CDR1 GTSNPN, CDR2 SVGIG (reference sequence). V lost 1 base and J 9 bases, leaving 16 bases between the germline ends. The CDR3 extends over 15 amino acids. The CDR3 sequence: CAWSEVVPTSSPLHF. Here the CDR3 DNA reads TGTGCCTGGAGTGAAGTAGTACCTACGTCTTCACCCCTCCACTTT.

The chain links TRBV30 to TRBJ2-2; 9 bases agree with TRBD1. The V gene's germline CDR1 is GTSNPN and CDR2 SVGIG (reference sequence). CDR3 length: 15 amino acids. V trimming: 3 bases; J trimming: 4 bases; junction bases outside the gene matches: 6. CDR3: CAWSAGTGSTGELFF. In nucleotides, the CDR3 is TGTGCCTGGAGCGCGGGGACAGGGAGCACCGGGGAGCTGTTTTTT.

The chain is built from TRBV4-1 and TRBJ1-5; possible D gene TRBD1, 5 bases. The V and J ends lost 6 bases and 6 bases respectively, with 24 bases between them. The length of the CDR3 is 17 residues. Looked up from germline, CDR1 is MGHRA and CDR2 is YSYEKL. CDR3 bases: TGCGCCAGCAGAAGGGGACTGCAGCCCCAAGTAAGTCAGCCCCAGCATTTT. Amino acid sequence: CASRRGLQPQVSQPQHF.

J is TRBJ1-2 and V is TRBV28; D perhaps matches TRBD1 (5 bases). CDR1 and CDR2 from the germline V gene are MDHEN and SYDVKM. The CDR3 has 14 amino acids. V was cut by 2 bases and J by 8 bases, with 15 bases left in between. CDR3 nucleotides: TGTGCCAGCAGTTTACCGGGGCGGGCGAAGGGCTACACCTTC. Translating it yields CASSLPGRAKGYTF.

The J gene is TRBJ1-2, the V gene TRBV6-5; maybe TRBD1 (5 bases). CDR3 length equals 14 residues. V lost 5 bases and J 2 bases, leaving 12 bases between the germline ends. From germline, CDR1 is MNHEY and CDR2 SVGAGI. Here the CDR3 reads CASSLFWGNYGYTF. DNA of the CDR3: TGTGCCAGCAGTCTCTTCTGGGGCAACTATGGCTACACCTTC.

This clone was detected once. V gene TRBV30 combines with J gene TRBJ1-4, with 8 bases that match TRBD1. V gave up 1 base and J gave up 3 bases; unmatched junction bases: 4. The germline CDR1 and CDR2 sequences are GTSNPN and SVGIG (reference sequence). There are 15 residues in the CDR3. CDR3 sequence reads: CAWSEIQGANEKLFF. CDR3 coding DNA: TGTGCCTGGAGTGAGATACAGGGGGCTAATGAAAAACTGTTTTTT.

This clone came up once. The chain links TRBV2 to TRBJ2-2, with D perhaps TRBD2 (6 bases). Germline assignment: CDR1 SNHLY and CDR2 FYNNEI. Trimming took 4 bases from V and 6 from J, leaving 12 bases between them. The CDR3 has 14 residues. The CDR3 coding sequence is TGTGCCAGCAGTGCGGGGGAGATCGCCGGGGAGCTGTTTTTT. Translated: CASSAGEIAGELFF. Using reference TRBV2 and TRBJ2-2 for the parts outside the CDR3, the full variable domain is EPEVTQTPSHQVTQMGQEVILRCVPISNHLYFYWYRQILGQKVEFLVSFYNNEISEKSEIFDDQFSVERPDGSNFTLKIRSTKLEDSAMYFCASSAGEIAGELFFGEGSRLTVL.

V and J are TRBV5-6 and TRBJ1-3, with 8 positions matching TRBD1. CDR1 is SGHDT, CDR2 YYEEEE, per germline. CDR3 length: 15 residues. Losses at the gene ends were 3 bases for V and 4 bases for J; bases not matched to a gene: 6. The CDR3 spells CASSWRTGRGNTIYF. The CDR3 coding sequence is TGTGCCAGCAGCTGGCGGACAGGGAGAGGAAACACCATATATTTT.

This clone appeared a few times. The chain recombines TRBV5-1 with TRBJ1-2; D is unclear. In germline, CDR1 is SGHRS, CDR2 YFSETQ. V gave up 2 bases and J gave up 6 bases, with 11 bases separating them. The CDR3 consists of 13 residues. The CDR3 coding sequence is TGCGCCAGCAGCTTTGAGGGCAAGAATGGCTACACCTTC. As protein: CASSFEGKNGYTF.